A single T cell receptor (beta chain) is shown here with its context. Its antigen is undetermined. The PCR ran on 60 Vbeta and 13 Jbeta primers. This table comes from immunoSEQ multiplex PCR, and its TCRdb copy is limited to in-frame clones, with some not included. Here the sample spans some 100,000 clones, about 72% being singletons. There are 14 residues in the CDR3. J gave up 4 bases and V 6 bases, and 5 bases lay outside the gene matches. Per germline, CDR1 KGHSH and CDR2 LQKENI. This record belongs to a study of cytomegalovirus exposure and HLA in healthy donors. Findings of the study overall: Most CMV-associated TCR beta chains appeared HLA-restricted in a later analysis. In a later analysis, TCR beta V- and J-gene trimming was associated with a missense DCLRE1C variant. In a later analysis, at a false discovery rate of 0.05, fewer than 20,000 TCR beta sequences were associated with HLA alleles. The study reported that TCR beta sequences accurately predicted HLA-A and HLA-B alleles in most subjects.

This rearrangement joins TRBV18 to TRBJ2-5; 10 bases match TRBD1. This TCR was sampled from a man aged 50-59 years in good health and CMV-seropositive. The specimen sequenced was PBMCs. DNA of the CDR3: TGTGCCAGCTCCCCAGGACAGGGGGGAGAGACCCAGTACTTC. Its translation: CASSPGQGGETQYF.